These 17 T cell receptor beta chains were all obtained from the same sample, sequenced in a study of graft-versus-host responses after intestinal transplantation. Which antigens these TCRs recognize remains unknown. Clones were sequenced by immunoSEQ multiplex PCR, and TCRdb holds only the in-frame ones, with some missing. The table records around 100,000 clones, about 92% of them present only once. This material consisted of unstimulated CD8+ T cells sorted from spleen or lymph node cells, taken before transplant. All receptors derive from a human donor who was the organ donor for an intestinal transplant.

This clone was observed a single time. V gene TRBV27 combines with J gene TRBJ2-7; D is unresolved. CDR1 is MNHEY and CDR2 is SMNVEV in the germline V gene (reference sequence). This CDR3 has 15 amino acids. V lost 2 bases to trimming and J lost 0 bases, with 11 bases between them. Written as DNA, the CDR3 is TGTGCCAGCAGTTTAAAGGGAAGGAACTCCTACGAGCAGTACTTC. The encoded protein is CASSLKGRNSYEQYF.

The chain has TRBV7-9 and TRBJ2-3; D is uncertain. Germline V lookup: CDR1 SEHNR, CDR2 FQNEAQ (reference sequence). There are 14 residues in the CDR3. Trimming removed 1 base from V and 1 base from J, with 6 bases in between. The CDR3 region has the DNA TGTGCCAGCAGCTTAGAATGGGGCACAGATACGCAGTATTTT. Translation: CASSLEWGTDTQYF.

Only one count was recorded for this clone. The V gene is TRBV27, the J gene TRBJ2-1; 8 bases are shared with TRBD2. This CDR3 is 16 amino acids long. J gave up 2 bases and V 3 bases, and 6 bases lay outside the gene matches. CDR1 and CDR2 from the germline V gene are MNHEY and SMNVEV (reference sequence). Here the CDR3 reads CASSLASGRPYNEQFF. The DNA of the CDR3 is TGTGCCAGCAGTTTGGCTAGCGGGCGGCCCTACAATGAGCAGTTCTTC.

This chain connects TRBV28 to TRBJ2-7; the D is unclear. The CDR3 length is 12 residues. Germline V gives CDR1 MDHEN, CDR2 SYDVKM. Deletions cut 3 bases from V and 3 bases from J, with 6 bases between. CDR3 amino acids: CASSFSGYEQYF. The CDR3 DNA sequence: TGTGCCAGCAGTTTTTCGGGCTACGAGCAGTACTTC.

The rearrangement joins TRBV9 to TRBJ1-2; the D gene is possibly TRBD1 (5 bases). Germline V lookup: CDR1 SGDLS, CDR2 YYNGEE. This CDR3 comprises 15 residues. V lost 3 bases to trimming and J lost 4 bases, with 16 bases between them. CDR3 region: CASSAGGRYLYGYTF. The DNA of the CDR3 is TGTGCCAGCAGCGCTGGGGGACGGTACCTCTATGGCTACACCTTC.

The V and J genes are TRBV12-2 and TRBJ1-5. TRBV12-2 is a known pseudogene. The CDR3 is 9 amino acids. Here the CDR3 DNA reads TGTGCAAGTCGTCAGCCCCAGCATTTT. Protein product: CASRQPQHF.

This chain links TRBV19 with TRBJ1-2; maybe TRBD1 (5 bases). CDR1 is LNHDA and CDR2 is SQIVND in the germline V gene (reference sequence). V was cut by 5 bases and J by 1 base, with 14 bases left in between. This CDR3 is built from 15 residues. In DNA, the CDR3 is TGTGCCAGTAGTTTTACCGGGGCCAGTAACTATGGCTACACCTTC. It specifies CASSFTGASNYGYTF.

The V gene is TRBV21-1, the J gene TRBJ2-3; TRBD2 is the table's D call, not checked against the DNA. TRBV21-1 is a known pseudogene. This CDR3 has 16 residues. CDR3 loop: CASSKSERDRTDTQYF. As DNA, the CDR3 is TGTGCCAGCAGCAAATCGGAGCGGGACCGGACAGATACGCAGTATTTT.

The J gene is TRBJ2-3, the V gene TRBV4-3; D is undetermined. Germline-derived CDR1 and CDR2 are LGHNA and YSLEER. Trimming stripped 8 bases from V and 1 base from J, with 4 bases between. The CDR3 has 11 residues. The CDR3 region is CASVGTDTQYF. The CDR3 DNA reads TGCGCCAGCGTCGGCACAGATACGCAGTATTTT.

The chain recombines TRBV19 with TRBJ1-1, with TRBD1 identical over 8 bases. V trimming: 6 bases; J trimming: 10 bases; junction bases outside the gene matches: 7. Germline V gene sequence: CDR1 LNHDA, CDR2 SQIVND (reference sequence). The CDR3 is made up of 12 amino acids. The CDR3 sequence is CASRDGQGGAFF. DNA of the CDR3: TGTGCCAGTAGAGACGGACAGGGAGGAGCTTTCTTT.

This rearrangement joins TRBV4-1 to TRBJ2-7; TRBD1 matches at 7 bases. J was trimmed by 1 base and V by 5 bases; bases with no gene match: 2. CDR1 MGHRA and CDR2 YSYEKL come from the germline V gene. CDR3 size: 13 residues. As DNA, the CDR3 is TGCGCCAGCAGCGTGGGACAGTCCTACGAGCAGTACTTC. Encoded protein: CASSVGQSYEQYF.

The chain combines TRBV7-8 with TRBJ2-7; 7 bases agree with TRBD1. This CDR3 has 16 residues. CDR1 is SGHVS, CDR2 FQNEAQ, per germline. Trimming at V came to 3 bases and at J to 4 bases, leaving 12 bases not matched to a gene. The CDR3, as DNA: TGTGCCAGCAGCTTGAGGAGAGGACAGGCCCATTACGAGCAGTACTTC. Protein: CASSLRRGQAHYEQYF.

The J gene is TRBJ2-4, the V gene TRBV5-1; D remains unclear. The length of the CDR3 is 15 residues. V was cut by 0 bases and J by 3 bases, with 10 bases left in between. CDR1 SGHRS and CDR2 YFSETQ come from the germline V gene. CDR3 sequence: CASSLEPGDKNIQYF. DNA of the CDR3: TGCGCCAGCAGCTTGGAACCCGGAGACAAAAACATTCAGTACTTC.

CDR3 sequence: CASSSWTSGTTGELFF. CDR3 nucleotides: TGTGCCAGCAGCTCCTGGACTAGCGGTACTACCGGGGAGCTGTTTTTT. The V call is TRBV11-2, the J call TRBJ2-2; 10 bases map to TRBD2. The CDR3 has 16 residues. V shed 4 bases and J 5 bases; nucleotides not matched to a gene: 7. Germline V lookup: CDR1 SGHAT, CDR2 FQNNGV.

V usage is TRBV4-1 and J usage is TRBJ1-2, with D perhaps TRBD1 (5 bases). Germline loops: CDR1 MGHRA, CDR2 YSYEKL. This CDR3 is built from 13 residues. V was clipped by 3 bases and J by 7 bases, with 12 bases between them. The CDR3 loop is CASSQALGGGYTF. Written as DNA, the CDR3 is TGCGCCAGCAGCCAGGCCTTGGGGGGTGGCTACACCTTC.

J is TRBJ1-4 and V is TRBV7-9; 7 nucleotides align to TRBD1. Germline CDR1 SEHNR, CDR2 FQNEAQ (reference sequence). The V and J ends lost 5 bases and 4 bases, in that order; junction bases with no gene match: 7. The CDR3 runs 15 residues. CDR3 bases: TGTGCCAGCAGCGGCTTCCGGGACAGTAATGAAAAACTGTTTTTT. It encodes CASSGFRDSNEKLFF.

J is TRBJ2-3 and V is TRBV6-4, with D perhaps matching TRBD2 (5 bases). CDR1 is MRHNA, CDR2 SNTAGT, per germline. V was clipped by 2 bases and J by 0 bases, with 6 bases between them. The CDR3 consists of 14 residues. DNA for the CDR3: TGTGCCAGCAGTGACGGAGGTAGCACAGATACGCAGTATTTT. Its translation: CASSDGGSTDTQYF.